This entry is about one T cell receptor (beta chain). Its antigen is unknown. One base away lies a much larger clone, so this may be a sequencing read error. Given the absence of the conserved phenylalanine or tryptophan at the CDR3 end, a read error is likely. Construction of naive CD8 libraries employed about 18,000 to 1,100,000 sorted cells together with 10%, 30% or 50% RNA. Sorting was used to obtain naive CD8 T cells (CD8+CD4-CCR7+CD45RA+). The data were obtained in a study of molecular identifiers for immune sequencing clone quantification. General study findings and limits: Among effectors, clones above 20 RNA copies held over 99% of molecules; among naive cells, under 1%.

V was shortened by 1 base and J by 10 bases, with 8 bases between the two germline ends. From germline, CDR1 is SEHNR and CDR2 FQNEAQ (reference sequence). This CDR3 has 11 residues. Bulk TCR library preparation followed previously described methods with listed TCR primers. TCRdb processed the PCR reads anew with MiXCR; each CDR3 protein has one entry. This table holds some 9,800 distinct CDR3 sequences, 18% found once. Sequencing input: naive CD8+ T cells from blood, with Jurkat cell RNA spiked in. Subset of the sample: FACS-sorted CD8+CD4-CCR7+CD45RA+ naive T cells. This chain joins TRBV7-9 and TRBJ2-7, with D possibly being TRBD1 (5 bases). The origin of this receptor is a human donor in good health. Some libraries in this study had Jurkat cell RNA spiked in. CDR3 region: CASSLGREQYL. CDR3 sequence (DNA): TGTGCCAGCAGCTTAGGCAGGGAACAGTACCTC.